The 2 T cell receptor beta chains listed next were all sequenced from one sample in a study of control samples from healthy donors and cancer patients. Profiling relied on immunoSEQ multiplex PCR, and the TCRdb table lists in-frame clones only, not all of them. Of 78,000 or so clones listed, roughly 80% are singletons. The sample consisted of blood. These receptor sequences come from a man aged 50 or older in good health.

The CDR3 protein is CASSFRDRTYEQYF. The CDR3 nucleotides read TGTGCCAGCTCATTCCGGGACAGAACCTACGAGCAGTACTTC. The V call is TRBV18, the J call TRBJ2-7, with 7 bases identical to TRBD1. CDR1 and CDR2 (germline): KGHSH, LQKENI. J lost 2 bases, V lost 5 bases, and 6 bases had no gene match. The CDR3 runs to 14 residues.

This chain uses TRBV5-1 with TRBJ2-7; D perhaps matches TRBD1 (5 bases). The CDR3 contains 13 residues. V lost 4 bases to trimming and J lost 3 bases, with 11 bases between them. Germline CDR1 reads SGHRS; CDR2 reads YFSETQ. CDR3 DNA: TGCGCCAGCAGCCTACAGGTCAACTACGAGCAGTACTTC. Protein sequence: CASSLQVNYEQYF.